This T cell receptor (beta chain) appears in the sequencing data of a study of metastatic and nonmetastatic thyroid tumors. About the study: From malignant and benign thyroid patients, repertoires in blood and in tumor or nodule tissue were compared.

Germline values: CDR1 LGHDT, CDR2 YNNKEL (reference sequence). V was clipped by 2 bases and J by 4 bases, with 18 bases between them. The CDR3 has 17 residues. TCRdb re-called the PCR reads via MiXCR. The table records 6,000 to 8,000 clones, about 26% of them present only once. All patients were treatment-naive before thyroid surgery. The V call is TRBV3-1, the J call TRBJ2-1; perhaps TRBD1 as D (5 bases). Material for sequencing was adjacent normal tissue. The receptor was isolated from a female donor with papillary thyroid cancer or a benign thyroid nodule (not recorded which). Some clones in this sample may be carry-over from other donors' samples. This CDR3 reads CASSQKGRGRAYNEQFF. For the CDR3, the DNA is TGTGCCAGCAGCCAAAAGGGTAGGGGCCGGGCGTACAATGAGCAGTTCTTC.